This T cell receptor beta chain was identified during a study of T-cell memory formation after mild COVID-19. Notes on the study in general: Later expanders leaned CD4+, whereas day 15 to 85 contracting clones were balanced CD4/CD8. Memory cells collected pre-infection included some clones that later responded, suggesting cross-reactive memory joined. Of the contracting clones, CD4+ ones lay mainly in CM and EM, and CD8+ ones in EMRA.

CDR3 size: 16 residues. Germline CDR1 reads MNHEY; CDR2 reads SVGAGI. Trimming removed 3 bases at V and 1 base at J, with 16 bases between. About this clonotype itself: Its antigen is not identified.

5'RACE primed from the constant segment yielded TCR alpha and TCR beta cDNA libraries bearing sample barcodes and UMIs. In TCRdb, the 5' RACE reads were re-called with MiXCR into one record per CDR3 protein. The sample consists of hundreds of thousands of distinct CDR3 sequences, under 20% of them appearing once. The clonotype originates from a man aged 18 to 30 who had mild COVID-19 (a few samples of this study predate the infection). Cell type and time point are not known. Sequences were obtained from PBMCs or a T cell subset sorted from them (not recorded which). The rearrangement links TRBV6-5 to TRBJ2-7, with D maybe TRBD2 (5 bases). The CDR3 here is CASSYRPEVGSYEQYF. The CDR3 nucleotides are TGTGCCAGCAGTTATAGGCCGGAGGTGGGTTCCTACGAGCAGTACTTC.